The 22 T cell receptor beta chains below come from one sample, sequenced in a study of blood T cell repertoires in COVID-19. This table comes from immunoSEQ multiplex PCR, and its TCRdb copy is limited to in-frame clones, with some not included. The top ten clones hold more than 4.5% of a sample with around 210,000 clones, almost 85% of them seen once. The specimen sequenced was peripheral blood. Every receptor here comes from a middle-aged man with COVID-19, enrolled during active disease.

The chain is built from TRBV3-1 (or the pseudogene TRBV3-2) and TRBJ1-4; a weak D match, TRBD1 (6 bases). The CDR3 has 14 amino acids. CDR1 is LGHDT, CDR2 YNNKEL, per germline (reference sequence). The V end was cut by 7 bases, the J end by 5 bases, with 14 bases between. CDR3 in amino acids: CASTPGGRNEKLFF. The CDR3 nucleotides are TGTGCCAGCACCCCCGGGGGGCGAAATGAAAAACTGTTTTTT.

This clone appeared once. The chain is built from TRBV2 and TRBJ1-4; D not resolved. The CDR3 contains 14 residues. CDR1 SNHLY and CDR2 FYNNEI come from the germline V gene. V was pared by 2 bases and J by 8 bases, with 12 bases between. CDR3 DNA sequence: TGTGCCAGCAGTGAAAGTCGAGGACTGGAAAAACTGTTTTTT. Protein product: CASSESRGLEKLFF.

This chain joins TRBV6-5 and TRBJ2-5; D possibly corresponds to TRBD2 (7 bases). CDR3 length: 13 amino acids. From germline, CDR1 is MNHEY and CDR2 SVGAGI. Trimming cost V 2 bases and J 7 bases, with 11 bases left between them. CDR3 DNA sequence: TGTGCCAGCAGTTACGGGGGGGCAGGGACCCAGTACTTC. This codes for CASSYGGAGTQYF.

The chain employs TRBV10-2 and TRBJ2-7; D is ambiguous. Trimming removed 7 bases at V and 0 bases at J, with 13 bases between. This CDR3 is 14 amino acids long. Germline V lookup: CDR1 WSHSY, CDR2 SAAADI. CDR3 residues: CASKREAPSYEQYF. The CDR3 region has the DNA TGCGCCAGCAAGAGAGAGGCACCCTCCTACGAGCAGTACTTC.

The chain has TRBV20-1 and TRBJ2-7, with TRBD1 matching over 10 bases. This CDR3 has 15 amino acids. With 3 bases clipped from V and 2 bases from J, the junction kept 7 bases outside the gene matches. Germline-derived CDR1 and CDR2 are DFQATT and SNEGSKA (reference sequence). CDR3 residues: CSASIGDRGPYEQYF. In nucleotides, the CDR3 is TGCAGTGCTAGTATAGGGGACAGGGGACCCTACGAGCAGTACTTC.

V and J are TRBV2 and TRBJ2-1, with D perhaps matching TRBD1 (6 bases). Germline V gene lookup returns CDR1 SNHLY and CDR2 FYNNEI. Trimming removed 2 bases at V and 6 bases at J, with 14 bases between. CDR3 length equals 15 residues. The CDR3: CASSEMGANINEQFF. CDR3 DNA: TGTGCCAGCAGTGAAATGGGGGCGAATATCAATGAGCAGTTCTTC. The variable domain in full, completed from reference TRBV2 and TRBJ2-1, reads EPEVTQTPSHQVTQMGQEVILRCVPISNHLYFYWYRQILGQKVEFLVSFYNNEISEKSEIFDDQFSVERPDGSNFTLKIRSTKLEDSAMYFCASSEMGANINEQFFGPGTRLTVL.

The rearrangement joins TRBV5-4 to TRBJ1-6; 7 positions agree with TRBD1. V trimming: 2 bases; J trimming: 0 bases; junction bases outside the gene matches: 2. The CDR3 contains 16 residues. From germline, CDR1 is SGHNT and CDR2 YYREEE (reference sequence). The CDR3 DNA sequence: TGTGCCAGCAGCTTAGGGGGCAGCTCCTATAATTCACCCCTCCACTTT. Protein sequence: CASSLGGSSYNSPLHF. Full variable domain (rest looked up from reference TRBV5-4 and TRBJ1-6): ETGVTQSPTHLIKTRGQQVTLRCSSQSGHNTVSWYQQALGQGPQFIFQYYREEENGRGNFPPRFSGLQFPNYSSELNVNALELDDSALYLCASSLGGSSYNSPLHFGNGTRLTVT.

The genes are TRBV7-9 and TRBJ2-3; TRBD1 matches at 10 bases. The CDR3 totals 15 residues. CDR1 is SEHNR and CDR2 is FQNEAQ in the germline V gene (reference sequence). J lost 3 bases, V lost 5 bases, and 5 bases had no gene match. As DNA, the CDR3 is TGTGCCAGCAGCCACGACAGGGGGCGGACAGATACGCAGTATTTT. Its protein product is CASSHDRGRTDTQYF.

About this clone itself: This sample also contains other DNA sequences that code for the same CDR3. This chain uses TRBV28 with TRBJ1-5; 11 bases line up with TRBD1. V lost 5 bases and J lost 4; bases outside the gene matches: 1. The CDR3 has 14 amino acids. Germline V gives CDR1 MDHEN, CDR2 SYDVKM. CDR3 DNA: TGTGCCAGCAGTGGGACAGGGGGAAATCAGCCCCAGCATTTT. Translating it yields CASSGTGGNQPQHF.

The gene calls are TRBV6-2 or TRBV6-3 and TRBJ1-1; no clear D. Looked up from germline, CDR1 is MNHEY and CDR2 is SVGEGT. This CDR3 contains 14 residues. The ends were cut back, 3 bases at V and 1 base at J, with 9 bases in the middle. CDR3 nucleotides: TGTGCCAGCAGTTATCGGGAGAAGAACACTGAAGCTTTCTTT. It translates to CASSYREKNTEAFF.

The J gene is TRBJ2-5, the V gene TRBV5-5; D uncertain. V lost 4 bases and J 6 bases, leaving 13 bases between the germline ends. Germline CDR1 reads SGHKS; CDR2 reads YYEKEE (reference sequence). The CDR3 has 13 amino acids. The CDR3 reads CASSLGSQQTQYF. CDR3 coding DNA: TGTGCCAGCAGCCTAGGATCTCAACAGACCCAGTACTTC.

The chain has TRBV27 and TRBJ1-5, with TRBD1 identical over 8 bases. Germline CDR1 and CDR2: MNHEY and SMNVEV (reference sequence). The J segment lost 3 bases and the V segment lost 6 bases, leaving 10 bases of the junction unmatched. CDR3 length: 16 residues. DNA of the CDR3: TGTGCCAGCAGCCCCGACAGGGGAATTTCCAATCAGCCCCAGCATTTT. Translated: CASSPDRGISNQPQHF.

V and J are TRBV4-2 and TRBJ2-3, with 7 nucleotides matching TRBD2. The CDR3 has 15 amino acids. Trimming removed 4 bases from V and 4 bases from J; junction bases left unmatched: 8. The germline V gene has CDR1 LGHNA and CDR2 YNFKEQ. The CDR3 DNA follows: TGTGCCAGCAGCCGACTCGGGGGGACCGCAGATACGCAGTATTTT. It specifies CASSRLGGTADTQYF.

This clone was seen just once. The chain couples TRBV4-3 to TRBJ1-3; no definite D call. This CDR3 has 16 residues. Per the germline V gene, CDR1 is LGHNA and CDR2 is YSLEER. V shed 0 bases and J shed 0 bases, with 9 bases lying between them. The DNA of the CDR3 is TGCGCCAGCAGCCAAGAGAGCAACCTCTCTGGAAACACCATATATTTT. Translating it yields CASSQESNLSGNTIYF.

This clone appeared once. The CDR3 sequence: CASSSRWGGAYTEAFF. CDR3 sequence (DNA): TGTGCCAGCAGCTCCCGGTGGGGGGGTGCGTACACTGAAGCTTTCTTT. This chain connects TRBV5-5 to TRBJ1-1, with D maybe TRBD1 (5 bases). Trimming left V 3 bases short and J 3 bases short, with 18 bases between. The CDR3 covers 16 residues. CDR1 SGHKS and CDR2 YYEKEE come from the germline V gene (reference sequence).

This CDR3 is CASSYHTQGAMFF. The CDR3 region has the DNA TGTGCCAGCAGTTATCATACTCAGGGGGCCATGTTCTTT. The chain recombines TRBV6-5 with TRBJ1-1; 8 nucleotides align to TRBD1. The CDR3 loop spans 13 amino acids. Germline assignment: CDR1 MNHEY and CDR2 SVGAGI. The V and J ends lost 3 bases and 14 bases, in that order; junction bases with no gene match: 11.

This clone was seen only a few times. The chain links TRBV4-3 to TRBJ1-6; the D is unclear. The CDR3 runs 13 residues. The germline V and J ends were trimmed by 0 bases and 8 bases, with 5 bases remaining between them. Looked up from germline, CDR1 is LGHNA and CDR2 is YSLEER. CDR3 DNA sequence: TGCGCCAGCAGCCAAGATCCGGATTCACCCCTCCACTTT. Amino acids: CASSQDPDSPLHF.

This sequence joins TRBV6-4 and TRBJ2-1, with 8 bases lining up with TRBD2. CDR1 is MRHNA and CDR2 is SNTAGT in the germline V gene. With 5 bases clipped from V and 5 bases from J, the junction kept 2 bases outside the gene matches. The CDR3 has 13 residues. The CDR3 protein is CASSYGGDNEQFF. The CDR3 nucleotides are TGTGCCAGCAGTTACGGGGGGGACAATGAGCAGTTCTTC.

This rearrangement joins TRBV7-2 to TRBJ1-3; D might be TRBD1 (5 bases). The V gene's germline CDR1 is SGHTA and CDR2 FQGNSA. This CDR3 contains 17 residues. V shed 0 bases and J shed 0 bases, with 12 bases lying between them. CDR3 DNA sequence: TGTGCCAGCAGCTTAGCGATAGGGGACTCCTCTGGAAACACCATATATTTT. This codes for CASSLAIGDSSGNTIYF.

The V gene is TRBV6-1, the J gene TRBJ1-1, with 7 bases that match TRBD1. This CDR3 contains 14 residues. Germline CDR1 and CDR2: MNHNS and SASEGT. The V and J ends lost 2 bases and 6 bases, in that order; junction bases with no gene match: 6. CDR3 amino acids: CASSERTGVAEAFF. The DNA of the CDR3 is TGTGCCAGCAGTGAAAGAACAGGGGTGGCTGAAGCTTTCTTT.

The count of this clone is one. The chain combines TRBV28 with TRBJ2-7, with 10 bases identical to TRBD2. The V gene end was trimmed by 7 bases and the J gene end by 0 bases; junction bases not matched to a gene: 6. Germline V CDR1 and CDR2: MDHEN, SYDVKM. The length of the CDR3 is 15 residues. The CDR3 nucleotides are TGTGCCAGCACCCCACTAGCGGGGAACTCCTACGAGCAGTACTTC. Its protein product is CASTPLAGNSYEQYF.

The chain employs TRBV28 and TRBJ1-1; D perhaps matches TRBD1 (6 bases). The germline V gene encodes CDR1 MDHEN and CDR2 SYDVKM. Trimming removed 5 bases from V and 4 bases from J, with 17 bases in between. The CDR3 has 15 amino acids. The CDR3 nucleotides read TGTGCCAGCAGTACCCGGGGAGGGGGTCTCACTGAAGCTTTCTTT. Protein sequence: CASSTRGGGLTEAFF.